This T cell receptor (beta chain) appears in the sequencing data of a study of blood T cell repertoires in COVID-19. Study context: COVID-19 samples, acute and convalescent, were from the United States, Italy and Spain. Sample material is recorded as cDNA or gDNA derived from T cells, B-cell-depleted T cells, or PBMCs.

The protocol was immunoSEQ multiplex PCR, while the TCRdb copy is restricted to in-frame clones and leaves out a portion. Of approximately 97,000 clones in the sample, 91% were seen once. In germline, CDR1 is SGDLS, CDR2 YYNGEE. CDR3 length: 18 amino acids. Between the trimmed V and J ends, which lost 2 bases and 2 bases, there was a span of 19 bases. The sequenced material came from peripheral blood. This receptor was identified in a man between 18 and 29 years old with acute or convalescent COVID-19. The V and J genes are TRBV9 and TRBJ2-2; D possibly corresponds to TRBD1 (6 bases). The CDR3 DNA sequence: TGTGCCAGCAGCGTCTCAGCAGGGGTGTGGACCAACACCGGGGAGCTGTTTTTT. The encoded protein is CASSVSAGVWTNTGELFF.